This is a list of T cell receptor beta chains from one sample in a study of post-analysis software for immune sequencing data. TCRdb re-called the PCR reads with MiXCR, one entry per CDR3 protein. This table has 650,000 to 850,000 distinct CDR3 sequences, 46% appearing once. Material: blood. The receptors were sampled from a girl between 10 and 17 years old with multiple sclerosis. Both conserved end residues are part of each CDR3. The order of the fields is clone size, V gene, J gene, D gene, CDR3 length, CDR3 DNA, CDR3 protein. The D gene is left open where the match is weak. Clone size appears in some rows only: once, few, many, or a class for an expanded clone.

>NA|TRBV20-1|TRBJ2-7|TRBD1|14
TGCAGTGCTAGTGGGGACAGCCCTCCCTACGAGCAGTACTTC
CSASGDSPPYEQYF
>NA|TRBV7-2|TRBJ2-5|NA|14
TGTGCCAGCAGCTCCCAGGGCCGCCAGGGGACCCAGTACTTC
CASSSQGRQGTQYF
>NA|TRBV6-2/TRBV6-3|TRBJ2-2|NA|14
TGTGCCAGCAGTTACAGGACGAACACCGGGGAGCTGTTTTTT
CASSYRTNTGELFF
>NA|TRBV7-9|TRBJ1-4|TRBD1|16
TGTGCCAGCAGCGCCCGACAGGGAGTCACTAATGAAAAACTGTTTTTT
CASSARQGVTNEKLFF
>few|TRBV30|TRBJ2-7|NA|11
TGTGCCTGGAGTGCTCCGTTGGAGCAGTACTTC
CAWSAPLEQYF
>NA|TRBV7-6|TRBJ2-3|NA|12
TGTGCCAGCAGCGTGACTAGGACGCGGGGGTATTTT
CASSVTRTRGYF
>NA|TRBV27|TRBJ2-7|NA|15
TGTGCCAGCAGTCCCTCGCGGGACGTCGCCTACGAGCAGTACTTC
CASSPSRDVAYEQYF
>NA|TRBV29-1|TRBJ1-5|NA|12
TGCAGCGTGGCAGGGATGAATCAGCCCCAGCATTTT
CSVAGMNQPQHF
>few|TRBV7-7|TRBJ2-2|NA|16
TGTGCTAGCAGCTCCGGGGCAGTACGTAACACCGGGGAGCTGTTTTTT
CASSSGAVRNTGELFF
>NA|TRBV4-1|TRBJ2-7|TRBD1|15
TGCGCCAGCAGCCTCCAAGGGACAGAAGACTACGAGCAGTACTTC
CASSLQGTEDYEQYF
>few|TRBV7-9|TRBJ2-5|NA|15
TGTGCCAGCAGCTTAGGCCCAGGCGTACAAGAGACCCAGTACTTC
CASSLGPGVQETQYF
>NA|TRBV7-2|TRBJ1-1|NA|14
TGTGCCAGCAGCTTACTGTGGGCGAACACTGAAGCTTTCTTT
CASSLLWANTEAFF
>few|TRBV13|TRBJ2-5|TRBD2|16
TGTGCCAGCGGCCCCCCCGGAGTAGCGGGAAGGGAGACCCAGTACTTC
CASGPPGVAGRETQYF
>NA|TRBV7-9|TRBJ2-1|TRBD2|18
TGTGCCAGCAGCTTAACTAGCGGGAGAGAGGGGGCTTACAATGAGCAGTTCTTC
CASSLTSGREGAYNEQFF
>NA|TRBV6-1|TRBJ2-1|TRBD2|17
TGTGCCAGCAGAACACTAGCGACGGGACTGAGTTACAATGAGCAGTTCTTC
CASRTLATGLSYNEQFF
>once|TRBV21-1|TRBJ1-1|NA|16
TGTGCCAGCAGCAAAGGACGCTTCCGTTTGAACACTGAAGCTTTCTTT
CASSKGRFRLNTEAFF
>NA|TRBV6-5|TRBJ2-1|NA|15
TGTGCCAGCCGGCGGGCTAGTCGGTTGGGTAGTGAGCAGTTCTTC
CASRRASRLGSEQFF
>NA|TRBV20-1|TRBJ2-3|NA|12
TGCAGTGCCGCCGACCTCACAGATACGCAGTATTTT
CSAADLTDTQYF
>few|TRBV5-1|TRBJ2-7|NA|12
TGCGCCAGCAGCTTTGACTGGGGCGAGCAGTACTTC
CASSFDWGEQYF
>NA|TRBV27|TRBJ2-7|NA|12
TGTGCCAGCAGTAACAGATACTACGAGCAGTACTTC
CASSNRYYEQYF
>NA|TRBV5-1|TRBJ2-3|NA|16
TGCGCCAGCAGCTTGGGACAGGGAGGTACCACAGATACGCAGTATTTT
CASSLGQGGTTDTQYF
>NA|TRBV12-3/TRBV12-4|TRBJ2-1|NA|12
TGTGCCAGCAGCCCACTAGGAGCTGAGCAGTTCTTC
CASSPLGAEQFF
>few|TRBV5-5|TRBJ1-2|NA|13
TGTGCCAGCAGCTCTCCCGGGGTGGAGGGCTACACCTTC
CASSSPGVEGYTF
>NA|TRBV4-3|TRBJ1-4|TRBD1|17
TGCGCCAGCAGCCAAGGAGGAGGGGGCAGACCTAATGAAAAACTGTTTTTT
CASSQGGGGRPNEKLFF
>NA|TRBV5-5|TRBJ2-7|NA|16
TGTGCCAGCAGCTTGGGGGTCGGGCAGGACTACTACGAGCAGTACTTC
CASSLGVGQDYYEQYF
>NA|TRBV12-3/TRBV12-4|TRBJ1-5|NA|14
TGTGCCAGCAGCCTAGGCAGGGAAAATCAGCCCCAGCATTTT
CASSLGRENQPQHF
>few|TRBV11-1|TRBJ1-1|TRBD1|16
TGTGCCAGCAGCTTACTAGGGGGACAGATGAACACTGAAGCTTTCTTT
CASSLLGGQMNTEAFF
>few|TRBV12-3/TRBV12-4|TRBJ1-2|NA|13
TGTGCCAGCAGTTTCAAGAGGGGCTCGGGCTACACCTTC
CASSFKRGSGYTF
>NA|TRBV20-1|TRBJ2-5|NA|16
TGCAGTGCTAGGGAAATGGGACTCCCCCAAGGAGAGACCCAGTACTTC
CSAREMGLPQGETQYF
>NA|TRBV9|TRBJ1-5|NA|17
TGTGCCAGCAGCGTAGATGGGGATCCCAAGAGCAATCAGCCCCAGCATTTT
CASSVDGDPKSNQPQHF
>NA|TRBV30|TRBJ2-3|NA|14
TGTGCCTGGAGTCCGGTAGCTGTGGCAGATACGCAGTATTTT
CAWSPVAVADTQYF
>NA|TRBV20-1|TRBJ1-6|TRBD1|14
TGCAGTGCTAGAAACAGGGGAATGGGTTCACCCCTCCACTTT
CSARNRGMGSPLHF
>NA|TRBV27|TRBJ2-1|NA|13
TGTGCCAGCAGTTCGAGACTAGGGGATGAGCAGTTCTTC
CASSSRLGDEQFF
>few|TRBV29-1|TRBJ1-2|TRBD1|15
TGCAGCGTTGAATCCTGGGGACAGGGCGTGAACGGCTACACCTTC
CSVESWGQGVNGYTF
>few|TRBV7-9|TRBJ2-5|NA|13
TGTGCCAACAGCAAGACTCTTCAAGAGACCCAGTACTTC
CANSKTLQETQYF
>many|TRBV7-2|TRBJ2-5|NA|14
TGTGCCAGCAGCTTGGGTACTTTTCAAGAGACCCAGTACTTC
CASSLGTFQETQYF
>NA|TRBV7-2|TRBJ2-4|TRBD1|14
TGTGCCAGCAGCTTGGGGACAGGGGGAGACATTCAGTACTTC
CASSLGTGGDIQYF
>few|TRBV7-9|TRBJ2-1|NA|16
TGTGCCAGCAGCCCGGGGGAATCGAGCTCCTACAATGAGCAGTTCTTC
CASSPGESSSYNEQFF
>NA|TRBV27|TRBJ2-6|NA|15
TGTGCCAGCAGTCAACCCCTCTCTGGGGCCAACGTCCTGACTTTC
CASSQPLSGANVLTF
>NA|TRBV24-1|TRBJ2-7|TRBD1|15
TGTGCCACCAGTGATTCCGGGACAGGGGACCACGAGCAGTACTTC
CATSDSGTGDHEQYF
>NA|TRBV5-1|TRBJ1-1|NA|12
TGCGCCAGCAGCTTGGAGTCTAGTGAAGCTTTCTTT
CASSLESSEAFF
>few|TRBV29-1|TRBJ1-1|TRBD1|13
TGCAGCGTAACCGGACAGGGAAGGACTGAAGCTTTCTTT
CSVTGQGRTEAFF
>few|TRBV5-1|TRBJ1-2|NA|12
TGCGCCAGCAGCTCACTTTCAATGGACTACACCTTC
CASSSLSMDYTF
>NA|TRBV27|TRBJ2-7|TRBD1|16
TGTGCCAGCAGCCGGGACAGGGGCATAGTAGCCGACGAGCAGTACTTC
CASSRDRGIVADEQYF
>NA|TRBV4-1|TRBJ2-1|NA|12
TGCGCCAGCAGCCAAGTATCGGATGAGCAGTTCTTC
CASSQVSDEQFF
>NA|TRBV15|TRBJ2-5|NA|13
TGTGCCACCAGCAGAGATAGGGGGAGTCAGCAGTACTTC
CATSRDRGSQQYF